Shown below are 9 T cell receptor beta chains from a single sample sequenced in a study of early T cells in non-severe SARS-CoV-2 infection. TCRdb fed the 5' RACE reads into MiXCR, producing one record per CDR3 protein. The table lists some 40,000 distinct CDR3 sequences, roughly 5.6% of them singletons. Material for sequencing was whole blood. Receptors originate from an adult who was a healthcare worker with PCR-confirmed SARS-CoV-2 infection or an uninfected control (not recorded which).

At least ten counts were recorded for this clonotype. The V call is TRBV20-1, the J call TRBJ1-2; 11 bases align to TRBD1. V shed 5 bases, J shed 4 bases, and the junction held 6 bases outside the gene matches. This CDR3 has 14 amino acids. Germline lookup yields CDR1 DFQATT and CDR2 SNEGSKA (reference sequence). The CDR3 nucleotides are TGCAGTGCTGGACAGGGGGCGGTTGTCTATGGCTACACCTTC. This sequence encodes CSAGQGAVVYGYTF.

This clonotype has at least ten counts. The chain combines TRBV7-3 with TRBJ2-2; D gene ambiguous. The CDR3 consists of 13 residues. The germline CDR1 and CDR2 sequences are SGHTA and FQGTGA. The V end was cut by 1 base, the J end by 5 bases, with 5 bases between. CDR3 in DNA: TGTGCCAGCAGCTTAAGTGAAACCGGGGAGCTGTTTTTT. Its translation: CASSLSETGELFF.

The chain carries TRBV5-4 and TRBJ2-5; weak D call: TRBD2 (7 bases). V was cut by 3 bases and J by 3 bases, with 21 bases left in between. From germline, CDR1 is SGHNT and CDR2 YYREEE (reference sequence). The CDR3 is 17 residues long. The CDR3 reads CASSWGGTSGRKETQYF. The CDR3 DNA sequence: TGTGCCAGCAGCTGGGGGGGCACGAGCGGTCGGAAAGAGACCCAGTACTTC.

The chain joins TRBV7-9 to TRBJ2-1; possible D gene TRBD1, 6 bases. The V and J ends lost 5 bases and 6 bases respectively, with 17 bases between them. CDR3 length equals 15 residues. The germline V gene encodes CDR1 SEHNR and CDR2 FQNEAQ (reference sequence). The CDR3 region is CASSVPGHPSNEQFF. The CDR3 DNA sequence: TGTGCCAGCAGCGTACCGGGACACCCCTCCAATGAGCAGTTCTTC.

This clonotype has ten or more counts. The chain combines TRBV29-1 with TRBJ1-1; 9 nucleotides match TRBD1. With 1 base clipped from V and 8 bases from J, the junction kept 11 bases outside the gene matches. This CDR3 comprises 15 residues. Germline V gene lookup returns CDR1 SQVTM and CDR2 ANQGSEA. CDR3 bases: TGCAGCGTTGAAGGAGAATGGGACAGGGCCAAGGAAGCTTTCTTT. Its protein is CSVEGEWDRAKEAFF.

This clonotype was picked up many times. The J gene is TRBJ2-7, the V gene TRBV7-3, with 8 bases that match TRBD1. The CDR3 loop spans 16 amino acids. The ends lost 0 bases at V and 7 bases at J; junction bases unmatched: 11. Germline V gene data show CDR1 as SGHTA and CDR2 as FQGTGA. CDR3 in DNA: TGTGCCAGCAGCTTAACTCCAACAGACAGGGGCGCAGAGCAGTACTTC. This encodes CASSLTPTDRGAEQYF.

This clonotype was observed many times. The V call is TRBV12-3 or TRBV12-4, the J call TRBJ2-4; D may be TRBD2 (6 bases). The CDR3 spans 20 residues. The V and J ends lost 0 bases and 0 bases respectively, with 21 bases between them. CDR3: CASSLALKVASDLAKNIQYF. CDR3 sequence (DNA): TGTGCCAGCAGTTTAGCGCTAAAGGTGGCTAGCGATCTAGCCAAAAACATTCAGTACTTC.

This clonotype was counted between two and nine times. For the CDR3, the DNA is TGTGCCAGCAGGACCCAGCCGAACACCGGGGAGCTGTTTTTT. This encodes CASRTQPNTGELFF. The chain employs TRBV12-3 or TRBV12-4 and TRBJ2-2; D not certain. This CDR3 spans 14 amino acids. V was clipped by 6 bases and J by 0 bases, with 8 bases between them.

The chain recombines TRBV6-6 with TRBJ1-1; 8 bases line up with TRBD1. The CDR3 contains 15 residues. Germline loops: CDR1 MNHNY, CDR2 SVGAGI (reference sequence). V shed 2 bases, J shed 3 bases, and the junction held 5 bases outside the gene matches. The CDR3 is CASSYPGQGDTEAFF. CDR3 DNA sequence: TGTGCCAGCAGTTACCCTGGACAGGGAGACACTGAAGCTTTCTTT.